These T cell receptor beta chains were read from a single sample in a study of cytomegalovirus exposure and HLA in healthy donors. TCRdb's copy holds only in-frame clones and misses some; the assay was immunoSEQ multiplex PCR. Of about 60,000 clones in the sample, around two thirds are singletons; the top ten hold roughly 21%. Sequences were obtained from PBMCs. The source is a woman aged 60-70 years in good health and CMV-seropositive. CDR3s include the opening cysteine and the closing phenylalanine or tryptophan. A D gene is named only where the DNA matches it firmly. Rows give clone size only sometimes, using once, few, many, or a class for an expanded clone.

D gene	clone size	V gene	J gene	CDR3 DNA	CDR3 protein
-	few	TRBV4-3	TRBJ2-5	TGCGCCAGCAGCCAAGAGTTAGCGACGGAGACCCAGTACTTC	CASSQELATETQYF
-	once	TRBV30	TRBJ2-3	TGTGCCTGGGGGAGCGCGGGACTTTCGTTTGCAGATACGCAGTATTTT	CAWGSAGLSFADTQYF
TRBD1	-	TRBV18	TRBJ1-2	TGTGCCAGCTCACCGAGGACAGGGGACCCCTATGGCTACACCTTC	CASSPRTGDPYGYTF
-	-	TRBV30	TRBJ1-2	TGTGCCTGGAGTGTACTAGGGGGTACCTATGGCTACACCTTC	CAWSVLGGTYGYTF
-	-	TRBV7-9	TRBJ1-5	TGTGCCAGCAGCCCCAACAGGGGCAATCAGCCCCAGCATTTT	CASSPNRGNQPQHF
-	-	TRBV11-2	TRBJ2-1	TGTGCCAGCAGCTTAGTGGGGGGAAATGAGCAGTTCTTC	CASSLVGGNEQFF
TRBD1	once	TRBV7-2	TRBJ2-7	TGTGCCAGCAGCTTAGGATTCAGGGGACAGGGGACCTACGAGCAGTACTTC	CASSLGFRGQGTYEQYF
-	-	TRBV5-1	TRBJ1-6	TGCGCCAGCAGCTTGGCTTCAGGGTATAATTCACCCCTCCACTTT	CASSLASGYNSPLHF
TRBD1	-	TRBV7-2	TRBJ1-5	TGTGCCAGCAGCCCGGGACAGAATTGGTCCCAGCATTTT	CASSPGQNWSQHF
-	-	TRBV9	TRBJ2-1	TGTGCCAGCAGCGTAGTGGGAGAAGGGGGCGGGGCTCAGCAGTTCTTC	CASSVVGEGGGAQQFF
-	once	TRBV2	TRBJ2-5	TGTGCCAGCACCGTCCGGGAAAGCCAAGAGACCCAGTACTTC	CASTVRESQETQYF
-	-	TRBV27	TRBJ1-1	TGTGCCAGCAGTTTATACAGGGAAACTGAAGCTTTCTTT	CASSLYRETEAFF
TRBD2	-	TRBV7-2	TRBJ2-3	TGTGCCAGCAGCTACGGCGGGGGGGCTGGGGATACGCAGTATTTT	CASSYGGGAGDTQYF
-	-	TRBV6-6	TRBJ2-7	TGTGCCAGCAGTTACTGGGTGGGCGTATACGAGCAGTACTTC	CASSYWVGVYEQYF
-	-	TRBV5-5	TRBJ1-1	TGTGCCAGCAGCGCCGTACCGGGTAGCACTGAAGCTTTCTTT	CASSAVPGSTEAFF
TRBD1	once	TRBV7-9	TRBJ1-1	TGTGCCAGCAGCTTCACAGGGGGTCACACTGAAGCTTTCTTT	CASSFTGGHTEAFF
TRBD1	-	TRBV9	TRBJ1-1	TGTGCCAGCAAAACAGGGGTGAACACTGAAGCTTTCTTT	CASKTGVNTEAFF
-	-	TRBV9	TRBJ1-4	TGTGCCAGCAGCGTAGATCCGACAGACAATGAAAAACTGTTTTTT	CASSVDPTDNEKLFF
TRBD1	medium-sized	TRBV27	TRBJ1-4	TGTGCCAGCAGTCCCGGGACAGGGTTCGGACTGTTTTTT	CASSPGTGFGLFF
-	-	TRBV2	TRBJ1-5	TGTGCCAGCAGTGATTACGGTAGCAATCAGCCCCAGCATTTT	CASSDYGSNQPQHF
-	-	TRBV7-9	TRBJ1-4	TGTGCCAGCAGCCCACGGGGGAGCGTGACTAATGAAAAACTGTTTTTT	CASSPRGSVTNEKLFF
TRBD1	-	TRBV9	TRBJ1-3	TGTGCCAGCAGCGTATCAGGGGGTATCTCTGGAAACACCATATATTTT	CASSVSGGISGNTIYF
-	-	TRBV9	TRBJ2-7	TGTGCCAGCAGCGGGTTCCTGGGGACTTCACACTTC	CASSGFLGTSHF
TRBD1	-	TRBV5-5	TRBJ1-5	TGTGCCAGCAGCTTGGCTTTTGTACAGGGGAATCAGCCCCAGCATTTT	CASSLAFVQGNQPQHF
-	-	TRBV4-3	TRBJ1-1	TGCGCCAGCAGCCAAGGGAGGGGGAACACTGAAGCTTTCTTT	CASSQGRGNTEAFF
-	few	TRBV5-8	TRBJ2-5	TGTGCCAGCAGCTTGCCAGGGTATCTAGAGACCCAGTACTTC	CASSLPGYLETQYF
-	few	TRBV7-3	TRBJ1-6	TGTGCCAGCAGCCGCGCGTCCTATAATTCACCCCTCCACTTT	CASSRASYNSPLHF
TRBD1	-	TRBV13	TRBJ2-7	TGTGCCAGCAGCTCGGGACAGGGGGCTATCTACGAGCAGTACTTC	CASSSGQGAIYEQYF
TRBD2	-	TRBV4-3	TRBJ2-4	TGCGCCAGCAGTCCCGGGGTAGCGGGGGGCAAGAACATTCAGTACTTC	CASSPGVAGGKNIQYF
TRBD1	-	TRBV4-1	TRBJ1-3	TGCGCCAGCAGCCAAGTTCGGAGGACAGGCGGGGACACCATATATTTT	CASSQVRRTGGDTIYF
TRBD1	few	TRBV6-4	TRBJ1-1	TGTGCCAGCAGTGTACGAACAGGGGACACTGAAGCTTTCTTT	CASSVRTGDTEAFF
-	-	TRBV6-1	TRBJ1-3	TGTGCCAGCAGTGAAGCGGTGGCAGTCCTTGGAAACACCATATATTTT	CASSEAVAVLGNTIYF
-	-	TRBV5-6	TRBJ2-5	TGTGCCAGCAGCTTCGGGGCGGGGAGGGAGACCCAGTACTTC	CASSFGAGRETQYF
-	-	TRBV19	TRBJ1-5	TGTGCCAGTAGTATTATGGGTGGGCAAGGCAATCAGCCCCAGCATTTT	CASSIMGGQGNQPQHF
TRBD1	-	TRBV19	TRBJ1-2	TGTGCCAGTAGTATAGAGACAGGGGGCTACACCTTC	CASSIETGGYTF
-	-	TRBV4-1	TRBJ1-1	TGCGCCAGCAGCCAAGTCCTCGGACAGCCCCGTAACACTGAAGCTTTCTTT	CASSQVLGQPRNTEAFF
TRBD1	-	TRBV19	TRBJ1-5	TGTGCCAGTAGTATAGTCCCAGGGACAGTAAATCAGCCCCAGCATTTT	CASSIVPGTVNQPQHF
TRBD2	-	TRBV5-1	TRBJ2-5	TGCGCCAGCAGCTTGGTTTCCGCGGGGGGTCAAGAGACCCAGTACTTC	CASSLVSAGGQETQYF
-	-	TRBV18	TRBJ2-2	TGTGCCAGCTCACCACCGACAGGAGACACCGGGGAGCTGTTTTTT	CASSPPTGDTGELFF
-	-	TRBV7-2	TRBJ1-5	TGTGCCAGCAGCTACTTACTGGGCAGCAATCAGCCCCAGCATTTT	CASSYLLGSNQPQHF
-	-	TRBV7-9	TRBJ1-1	TGTGCCAGCAGCTTAGTTACAGTTGAAGCTTTCTTT	CASSLVTVEAFF
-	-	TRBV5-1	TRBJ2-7	TGCGCCAGCAGCTCCAGTTCCTACGAGCAGTACTTC	CASSSSSYEQYF